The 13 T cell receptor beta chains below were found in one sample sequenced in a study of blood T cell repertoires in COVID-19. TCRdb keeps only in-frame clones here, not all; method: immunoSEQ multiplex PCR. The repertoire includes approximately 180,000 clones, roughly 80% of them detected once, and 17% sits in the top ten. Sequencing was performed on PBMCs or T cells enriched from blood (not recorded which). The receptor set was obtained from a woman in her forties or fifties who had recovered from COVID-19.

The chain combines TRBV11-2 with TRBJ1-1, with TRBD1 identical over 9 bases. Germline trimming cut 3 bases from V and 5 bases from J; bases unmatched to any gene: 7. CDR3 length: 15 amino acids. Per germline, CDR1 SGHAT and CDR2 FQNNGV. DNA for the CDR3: TGTGCCAGCAGCTTGTACGGGACAGGGAAGACTGAAGCTTTCTTT. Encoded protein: CASSLYGTGKTEAFF.

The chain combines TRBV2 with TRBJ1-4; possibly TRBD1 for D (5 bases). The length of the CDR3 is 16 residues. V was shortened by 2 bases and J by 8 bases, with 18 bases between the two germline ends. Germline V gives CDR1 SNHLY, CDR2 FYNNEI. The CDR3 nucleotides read TGTGCCAGCAGTGAAAGTGGGGCAGGGCTAGGCGAAAAACTGTTTTTT. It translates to CASSESGAGLGEKLFF.

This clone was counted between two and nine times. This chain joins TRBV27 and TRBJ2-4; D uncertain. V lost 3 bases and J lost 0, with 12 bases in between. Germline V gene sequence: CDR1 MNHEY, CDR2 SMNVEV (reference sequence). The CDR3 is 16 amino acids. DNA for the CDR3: TGTGCCAGCAGTTTCCATCTCAGCGTAGCCAAAAACATTCAGTACTTC. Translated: CASSFHLSVAKNIQYF.

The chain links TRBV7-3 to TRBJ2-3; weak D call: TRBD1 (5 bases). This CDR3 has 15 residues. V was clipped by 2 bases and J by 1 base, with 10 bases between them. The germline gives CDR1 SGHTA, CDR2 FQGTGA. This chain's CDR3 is CASSLLGVGTDTQYF. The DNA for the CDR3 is TGTGCCAGCAGCTTACTAGGGGTAGGCACAGATACGCAGTATTTT.

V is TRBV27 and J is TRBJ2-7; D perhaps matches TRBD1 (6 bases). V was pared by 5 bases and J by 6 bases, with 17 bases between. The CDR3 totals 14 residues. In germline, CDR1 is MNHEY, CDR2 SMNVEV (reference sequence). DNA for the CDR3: TGTGCCAGCAGTGACACAGGGTATTTTATCGAGCAGTACTTC. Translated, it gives CASSDTGYFIEQYF.

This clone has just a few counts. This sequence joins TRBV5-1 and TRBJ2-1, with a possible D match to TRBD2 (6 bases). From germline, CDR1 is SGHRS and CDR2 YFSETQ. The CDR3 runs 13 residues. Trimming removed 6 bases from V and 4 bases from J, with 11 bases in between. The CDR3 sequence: CASNPGGYNEQFF. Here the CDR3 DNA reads TGCGCCAGCAACCCCGGGGGATACAATGAGCAGTTCTTC.

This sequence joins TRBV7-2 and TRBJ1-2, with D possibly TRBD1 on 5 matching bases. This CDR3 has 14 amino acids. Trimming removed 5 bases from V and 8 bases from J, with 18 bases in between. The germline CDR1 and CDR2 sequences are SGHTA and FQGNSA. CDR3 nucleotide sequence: TGTGCCAGCAGCCCCAGGGATGGGGTGGGAGGCTACACCTTC. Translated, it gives CASSPRDGVGGYTF.

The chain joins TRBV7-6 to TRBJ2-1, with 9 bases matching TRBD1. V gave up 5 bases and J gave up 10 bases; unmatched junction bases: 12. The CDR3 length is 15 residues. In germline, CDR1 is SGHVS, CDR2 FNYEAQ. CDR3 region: CASSPPGQGLGEQFF. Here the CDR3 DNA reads TGTGCCAGCAGCCCACCGGGACAGGGCCTCGGGGAGCAGTTCTTC.

CDR3 bases: TGCGCCAGCAGCTTAAACACAGGGGTGGATCAGCCCCAGCATTTT. As protein: CASSLNTGVDQPQHF. The V and J genes are TRBV5-1 and TRBJ1-5; TRBD1 aligns across 7 bases. With V trimmed by 2 bases and J by 5 bases, 7 bases remained unmatched. The CDR3 is 15 residues long. Germline V CDR1 and CDR2: SGHRS, YFSETQ.

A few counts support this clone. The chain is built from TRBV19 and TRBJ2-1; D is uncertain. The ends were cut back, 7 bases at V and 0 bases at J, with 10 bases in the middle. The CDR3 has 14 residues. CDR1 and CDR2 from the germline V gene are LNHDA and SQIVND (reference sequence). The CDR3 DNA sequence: TGTGCCAGTAATCGCGGCAGCTCCTACAATGAGCAGTTCTTC. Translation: CASNRGSSYNEQFF.

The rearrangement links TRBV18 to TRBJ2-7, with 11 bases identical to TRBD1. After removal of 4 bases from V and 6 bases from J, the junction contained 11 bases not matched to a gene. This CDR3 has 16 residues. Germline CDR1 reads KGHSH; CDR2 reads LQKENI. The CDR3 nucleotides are TGTGCCAGCTCACTGGCCCCGGACAGGGGGCTGGGCGAGCAGTACTTC. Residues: CASSLAPDRGLGEQYF.

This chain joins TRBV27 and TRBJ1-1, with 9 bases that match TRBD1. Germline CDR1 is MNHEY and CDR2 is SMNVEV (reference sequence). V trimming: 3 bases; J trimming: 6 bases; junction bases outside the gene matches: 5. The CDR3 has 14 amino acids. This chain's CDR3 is CASSFRDRASEAFF. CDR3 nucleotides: TGTGCCAGCAGTTTCCGGGACAGGGCCTCTGAAGCTTTCTTT.

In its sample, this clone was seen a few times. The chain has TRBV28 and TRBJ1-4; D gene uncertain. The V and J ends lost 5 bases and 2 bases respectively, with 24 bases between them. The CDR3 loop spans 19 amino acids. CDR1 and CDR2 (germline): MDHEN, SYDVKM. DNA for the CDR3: TGTGCCAGCAGTCCGCGGGTTCCCTTTCGGGGTTCCACTAATGAAAAACTGTTTTTT. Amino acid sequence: CASSPRVPFRGSTNEKLFF.